This paragraph reports one TCR beta chain. Antigen: not known. The record originates from a study of shared clonotypes between healthy human individuals. Study-wide points: Incompleteness in sorted-subset sequencing, despite large depth, was shown by rarefaction.

Here immunoSEQ multiplex PCR was the method, and the copy in TCRdb shows in-frame clones only, minus some. The sample has over a million clones, just under 99% seen once. The V gene's germline CDR1 is SNHLY and CDR2 FYNNEI. This CDR3 region has 13 residues. The V and J ends lost 7 bases and 10 bases, in that order; junction bases with no gene match: 5. Adult Caucasians living in Nashville, Tennessee made up all of the donors. Sequenced sample: naive CD4+ T cells sorted from blood. Indicated subset: CD45RA+ positively selected. The origin of this receptor is a man younger than 40 in good health. This chain uses TRBV2 with TRBJ2-1, with 12 bases matching TRBD2. The CDR3 coding sequence is TGTGCCAGCACTAGCGGGAGGGCCTCGGAGCAGTTCTTC. Its translation is CASTSGRASEQFF.